This T cell receptor beta chain comes out of a study of monozygotic twins with inflammatory bowel disease. There are 16 residues in the CDR3. CDR1 is LNHNV, CDR2 YYDKDF, per germline (reference sequence). Following a re-call of the 5' RACE reads, TCRdb has one entry per CDR3 protein and lacks DNA. Listed are fewer than 400,000 distinct CDR3 sequences; roughly 5.8% falls within the top ten. Regarding this clonotype: Its antigen remains unidentified.

General study points: Any single strong signal or clonotype tied to IBD lacked support.

Sample: blood. V gene TRBV15 combines with J gene TRBJ2-1. This TCR came from a human donor with ulcerative colitis or Crohn's disease, or a healthy co-twin of an affected twin (not recorded which). The CDR3 spells CATSRKSDMSYNEQFF.